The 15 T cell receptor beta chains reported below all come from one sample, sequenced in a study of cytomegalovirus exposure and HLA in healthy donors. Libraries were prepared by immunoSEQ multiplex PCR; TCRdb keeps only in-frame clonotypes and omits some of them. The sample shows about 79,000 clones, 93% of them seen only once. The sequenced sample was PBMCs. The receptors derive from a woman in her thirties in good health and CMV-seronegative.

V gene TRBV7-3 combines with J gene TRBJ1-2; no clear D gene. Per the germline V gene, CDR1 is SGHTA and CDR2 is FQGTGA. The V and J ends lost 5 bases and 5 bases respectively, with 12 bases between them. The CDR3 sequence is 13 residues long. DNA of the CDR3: TGTGCCAGCAGCCGGGGTCCTGAGTATGGCTACACCTTC. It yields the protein CASSRGPEYGYTF.

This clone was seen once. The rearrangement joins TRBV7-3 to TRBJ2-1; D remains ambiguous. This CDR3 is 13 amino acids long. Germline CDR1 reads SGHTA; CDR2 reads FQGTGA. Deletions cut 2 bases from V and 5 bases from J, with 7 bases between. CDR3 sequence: CASSLFLNNEQFF. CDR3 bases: TGTGCCAGCAGCTTATTCCTAAACAATGAGCAGTTCTTC.

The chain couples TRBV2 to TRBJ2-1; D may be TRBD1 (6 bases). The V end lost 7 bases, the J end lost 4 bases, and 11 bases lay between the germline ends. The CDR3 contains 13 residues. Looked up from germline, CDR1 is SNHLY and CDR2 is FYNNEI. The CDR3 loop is CASTGTKYNEQFF. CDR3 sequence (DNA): TGTGCCAGCACCGGGACAAAGTACAATGAGCAGTTCTTC.

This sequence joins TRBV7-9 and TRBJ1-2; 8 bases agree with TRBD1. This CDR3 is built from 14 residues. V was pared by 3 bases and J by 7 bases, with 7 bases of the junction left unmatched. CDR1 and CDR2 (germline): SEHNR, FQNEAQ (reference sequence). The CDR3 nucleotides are TGTGCCAGCAGCTTTGCCCAGGGGGCCTCTGGCTACACCTTC. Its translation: CASSFAQGASGYTF.

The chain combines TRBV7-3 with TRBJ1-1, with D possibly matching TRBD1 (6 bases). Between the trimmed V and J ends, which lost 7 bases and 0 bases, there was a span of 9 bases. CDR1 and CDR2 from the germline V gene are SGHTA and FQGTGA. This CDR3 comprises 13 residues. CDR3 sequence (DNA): TGTGCCAGCACCCGGACAGTGAACACTGAAGCTTTCTTT. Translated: CASTRTVNTEAFF. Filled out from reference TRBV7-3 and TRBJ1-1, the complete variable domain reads GAGVSQTPSNKVTEKGKYVELRCDPISGHTALYWYRQSLGQGPEFLIYFQGTGAADDSGLPNDRFFAVRPEGSVSTLKIQRTERGDSAVYLCASTRTVNTEAFFGQGTRLTVV.

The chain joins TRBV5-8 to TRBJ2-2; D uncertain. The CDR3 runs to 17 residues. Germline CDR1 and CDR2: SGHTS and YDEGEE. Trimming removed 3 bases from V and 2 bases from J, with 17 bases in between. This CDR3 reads CASSSRMFQANTGELFF. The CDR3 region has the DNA TGTGCCAGCAGCTCCCGCATGTTCCAGGCAAACACCGGGGAGCTGTTTTTT.

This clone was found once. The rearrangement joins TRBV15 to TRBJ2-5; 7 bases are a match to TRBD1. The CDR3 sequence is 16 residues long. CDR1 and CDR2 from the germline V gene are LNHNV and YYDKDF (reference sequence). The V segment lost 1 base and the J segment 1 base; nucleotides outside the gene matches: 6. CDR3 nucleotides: TGTGCCACCAGCAGAGTACTGCGACAGGGCCAAGAGACCCAGTACTTC. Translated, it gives CATSRVLRQGQETQYF.

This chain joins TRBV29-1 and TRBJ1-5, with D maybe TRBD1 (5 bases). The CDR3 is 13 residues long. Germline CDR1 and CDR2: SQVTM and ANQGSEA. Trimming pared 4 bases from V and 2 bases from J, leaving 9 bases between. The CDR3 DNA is TGCAGCGTTGGCGGGGGGGGCAATCAGCCCCAGCATTTT. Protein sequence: CSVGGGGNQPQHF.

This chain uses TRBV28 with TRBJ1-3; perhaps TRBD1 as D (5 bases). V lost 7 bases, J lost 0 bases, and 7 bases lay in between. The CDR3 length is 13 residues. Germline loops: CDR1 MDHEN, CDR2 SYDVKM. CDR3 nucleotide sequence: TGTGCCAGCATCAGGGCCTCTGGAAACACCATATATTTT. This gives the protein CASIRASGNTIYF. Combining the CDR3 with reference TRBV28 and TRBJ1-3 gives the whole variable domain DVKVTQSSRYLVKRTGEKVFLECVQDMDHENMFWYRQDPGLGLRLIYFSYDVKMKEKGDIPEGYSVSREKKERFSLILESASTNQTSMYLCASIRASGNTIYFGEGSWLTVV.

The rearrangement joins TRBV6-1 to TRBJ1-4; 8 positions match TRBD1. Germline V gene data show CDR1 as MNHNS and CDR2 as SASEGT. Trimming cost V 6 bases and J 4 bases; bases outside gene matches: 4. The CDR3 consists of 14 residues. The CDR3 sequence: CASSRTGLNEKLFF. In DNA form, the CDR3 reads TGTGCCAGCAGCCGGACAGGGCTTAATGAAAAACTGTTTTTT.

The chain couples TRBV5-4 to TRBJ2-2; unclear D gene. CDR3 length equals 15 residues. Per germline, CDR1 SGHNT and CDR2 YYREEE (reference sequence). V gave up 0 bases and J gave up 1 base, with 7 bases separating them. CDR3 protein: CASSLDLKNTGELFF. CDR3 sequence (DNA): TGTGCCAGCAGCTTGGACTTAAAGAACACCGGGGAGCTGTTTTTT.

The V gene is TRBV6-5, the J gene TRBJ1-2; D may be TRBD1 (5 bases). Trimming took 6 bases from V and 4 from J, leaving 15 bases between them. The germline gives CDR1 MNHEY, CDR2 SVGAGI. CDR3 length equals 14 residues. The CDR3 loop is CASSLDRESYGYTF. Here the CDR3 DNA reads TGTGCCAGCAGCCTTGACAGAGAATCCTATGGCTACACCTTC.

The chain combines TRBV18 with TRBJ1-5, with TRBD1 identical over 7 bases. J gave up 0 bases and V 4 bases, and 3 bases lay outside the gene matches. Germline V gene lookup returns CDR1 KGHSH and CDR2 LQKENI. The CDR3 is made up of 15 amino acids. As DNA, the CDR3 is TGTGCCAGCTCACTGGGACAGATTAGCAATCAGCCCCAGCATTTT. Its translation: CASSLGQISNQPQHF.

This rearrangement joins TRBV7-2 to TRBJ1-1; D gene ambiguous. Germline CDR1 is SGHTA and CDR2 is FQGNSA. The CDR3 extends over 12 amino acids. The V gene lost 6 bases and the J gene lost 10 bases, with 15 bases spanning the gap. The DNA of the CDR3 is TGTGCCAGCAGATTTAACACGGGAGGAGCTTTCTTT. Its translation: CASRFNTGGAFF.

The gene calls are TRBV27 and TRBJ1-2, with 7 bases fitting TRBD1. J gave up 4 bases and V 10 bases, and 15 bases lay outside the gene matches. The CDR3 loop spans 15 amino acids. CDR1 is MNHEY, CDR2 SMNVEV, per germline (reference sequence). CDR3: CATIKLSTGVYGYTF. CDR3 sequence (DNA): TGTGCCACCATCAAGCTGTCCACAGGGGTCTATGGCTACACCTTC.